Listed below are T cell receptor beta chains from one sample, sequenced in a study of cytomegalovirus exposure and HLA in healthy donors. Generated by immunoSEQ multiplex PCR, the TCRdb table keeps only in-frame clones and is missing some. The repertoire holds over 200,000 clones, with 90% as singletons. Sequenced: PBMCs. These receptor sequences come from a woman aged 25 to 39 in good health and CMV-seronegative. The CDR3 runs from the conserved cysteine through the conserved F or W. The D gene is left open where the match is weak. Size values are once, few and many counts, or a class for expanded clones, and some rows have none.

v_gene: TRBV27
j_gene: TRBJ2-7
abundance: .
d_gene: TRBD2
CDR3aa: CASSFGSGREYEQYF
CDR3nt: TGTGCCAGCAGTTTTGGTAGCGGGAGAGAGTACGAGCAGTACTTC

v_gene: TRBV2
j_gene: TRBJ2-1
abundance: .
d_gene: TRBD2
CDR3aa: CASVGPSGSVYNEQFF
CDR3nt: TGTGCCTCAGTTGGACCTAGCGGGAGTGTCTACAATGAGCAGTTCTTC

v_gene: TRBV27
j_gene: TRBJ1-1
abundance: .
d_gene: .
CDR3aa: CASSHGPPMNTEAFF
CDR3nt: TGTGCCAGCAGTCATGGACCGCCTATGAACACTGAAGCTTTCTTT

v_gene: TRBV18
j_gene: TRBJ2-5
abundance: .
d_gene: .
CDR3aa: CASSLQTTPGTQYF
CDR3nt: TGTGCCAGCTCACTACAAACCACCCCGGGGACCCAGTACTTC

v_gene: TRBV28
j_gene: TRBJ1-2
abundance: .
d_gene: .
CDR3aa: CAISGQYGYTF
CDR3nt: TGTGCCATCTCCGGCCAGTATGGCTACACCTTC

v_gene: TRBV9
j_gene: TRBJ2-7
abundance: .
d_gene: .
CDR3aa: CASSVGLVGYEQYF
CDR3nt: TGTGCCAGCAGCGTGGGACTTGTAGGGTACGAGCAGTACTTC

v_gene: TRBV5-4
j_gene: TRBJ1-1
abundance: .
d_gene: TRBD1
CDR3aa: CASSDGGTGNTEAFF
CDR3nt: TGTGCCAGCAGCGACGGTGGGACAGGTAACACTGAAGCTTTCTTT

v_gene: TRBV28
j_gene: TRBJ1-5
abundance: .
d_gene: .
CDR3aa: CASSERSGVQPQHF
CDR3nt: TGTGCCAGCAGTGAACGGTCGGGGGTTCAGCCCCAGCATTTT

v_gene: TRBV28
j_gene: TRBJ2-7
abundance: .
d_gene: .
CDR3aa: CASTTAPYEQYF
CDR3nt: TGTGCCAGCACTACAGCTCCCTACGAGCAGTACTTC

v_gene: TRBV11-2
j_gene: TRBJ2-6
abundance: .
d_gene: .
CDR3aa: CASSPQRSGANVLTF
CDR3nt: TGTGCCAGCAGCCCACAGCGCTCTGGGGCCAACGTCCTGACTTTC

v_gene: TRBV28
j_gene: TRBJ2-5
abundance: .
d_gene: .
CDR3aa: CASSFTRAQYF
CDR3nt: TGTGCCAGCAGTTTTACGAGGGCCCAGTACTTC

v_gene: TRBV6-1
j_gene: TRBJ1-2
abundance: once
d_gene: .
CDR3aa: CASSEVTDTNYGYTF
CDR3nt: TGTGCCAGCAGTGAGGTGACAGACACTAACTATGGCTACACCTTC

v_gene: TRBV28
j_gene: TRBJ2-2
abundance: .
d_gene: TRBD1
CDR3aa: CASSLGQGMAGELFF
CDR3nt: TGTGCCAGCAGTCTTGGACAGGGGATGGCCGGGGAGCTGTTTTTT

v_gene: TRBV5-1
j_gene: TRBJ2-1
abundance: .
d_gene: TRBD2
CDR3aa: CASGVTAGSSYNEQFF
CDR3nt: TGCGCCAGCGGGGTGACAGCGGGAAGCTCCTACAATGAGCAGTTCTTC

v_gene: TRBV7-8
j_gene: TRBJ2-7
abundance: once
d_gene: .
CDR3aa: CASSPSGFYPYEQYF
CDR3nt: TGTGCCAGCAGCCCGTCAGGGTTTTACCCCTACGAGCAGTACTTC

v_gene: TRBV28
j_gene: TRBJ2-7
abundance: .
d_gene: TRBD2
CDR3aa: CASSVMQTSGRDYEQYF
CDR3nt: TGTGCCAGCAGCGTAATGCAGACTAGCGGGAGGGATTACGAGCAGTACTTC

v_gene: TRBV15
j_gene: TRBJ2-7
abundance: .
d_gene: .
CDR3aa: CATSRDRVRTGEQYF
CDR3nt: TGTGCCACCAGCAGAGATAGAGTACGCACGGGCGAGCAGTACTTC

v_gene: TRBV6-1
j_gene: TRBJ2-5
abundance: once
d_gene: .
CDR3aa: CASSQTGRETQYF
CDR3nt: TGTGCCAGCAGTCAGACCGGCCGGGAGACCCAGTACTTC

v_gene: TRBV2
j_gene: TRBJ2-7
abundance: .
d_gene: TRBD1
CDR3aa: CASSGQGRGYSGLYEQYF
CDR3nt: TGTGCCAGCAGCGGACAGGGAAGAGGCTACTCGGGGCTCTACGAGCAGTACTTC

v_gene: TRBV4-3
j_gene: TRBJ2-3
abundance: .
d_gene: TRBD2
CDR3aa: CASSSRLAGADTQYF
CDR3nt: TGCGCCAGCAGCTCCCGACTAGCGGGAGCAGATACGCAGTATTTT

v_gene: TRBV27
j_gene: TRBJ2-5
abundance: .
d_gene: TRBD2
CDR3aa: CASSFRQTSGRTETQYF
CDR3nt: TGTGCCAGCAGTTTTCGCCAGACTAGCGGGAGGACTGAGACCCAGTACTTC